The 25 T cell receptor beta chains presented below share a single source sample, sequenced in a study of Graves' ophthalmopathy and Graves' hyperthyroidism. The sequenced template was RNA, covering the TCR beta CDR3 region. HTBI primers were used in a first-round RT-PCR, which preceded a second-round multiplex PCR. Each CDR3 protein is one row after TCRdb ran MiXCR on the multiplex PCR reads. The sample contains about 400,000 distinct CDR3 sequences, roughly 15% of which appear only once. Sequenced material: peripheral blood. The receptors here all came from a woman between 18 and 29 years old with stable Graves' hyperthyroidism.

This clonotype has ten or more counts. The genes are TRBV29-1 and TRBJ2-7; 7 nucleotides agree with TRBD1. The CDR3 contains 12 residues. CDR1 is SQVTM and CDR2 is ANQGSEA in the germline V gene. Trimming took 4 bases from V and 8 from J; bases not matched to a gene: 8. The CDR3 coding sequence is TGCAGCGTTGTCAACATACAGGGGAAGCAGTACTTC. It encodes CSVVNIQGKQYF.

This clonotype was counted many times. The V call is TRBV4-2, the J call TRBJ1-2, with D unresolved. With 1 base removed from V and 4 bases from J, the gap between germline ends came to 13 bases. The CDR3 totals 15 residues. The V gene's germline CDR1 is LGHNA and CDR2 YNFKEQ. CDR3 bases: TGTGCCAGCAGCCAAGGGCGGGAGGAGGTCTATGGCTACACCTTC. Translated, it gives CASSQGREEVYGYTF.

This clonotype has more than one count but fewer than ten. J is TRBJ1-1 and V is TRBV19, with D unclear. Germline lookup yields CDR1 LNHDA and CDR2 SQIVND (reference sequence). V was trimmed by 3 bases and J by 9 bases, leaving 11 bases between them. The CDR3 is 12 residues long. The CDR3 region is CASSILTGKAFF. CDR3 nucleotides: TGTGCCAGTAGTATCCTGACCGGGAAAGCTTTCTTT.

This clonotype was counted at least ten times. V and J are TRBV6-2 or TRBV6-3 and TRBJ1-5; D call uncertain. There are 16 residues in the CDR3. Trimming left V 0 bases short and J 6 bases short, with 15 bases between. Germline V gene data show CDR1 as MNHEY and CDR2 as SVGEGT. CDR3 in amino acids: CASSYSPGIDRQPQHF. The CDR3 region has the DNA TGTGCCAGCAGTTACTCGCCGGGGATAGACCGTCAGCCCCAGCATTTT.

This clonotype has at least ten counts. This CDR3 is CASSPRTGGVQPQHF. The CDR3 nucleotides are TGTGCCAGCAGTCCCCGGACAGGGGGGGTTCAGCCCCAGCATTTT. This rearrangement joins TRBV12-3 or TRBV12-4 to TRBJ1-5; TRBD1 agrees at 10 bases. The CDR3 has 15 amino acids. After removal of 5 bases from V and 6 bases from J, the junction contained 7 bases not matched to a gene.

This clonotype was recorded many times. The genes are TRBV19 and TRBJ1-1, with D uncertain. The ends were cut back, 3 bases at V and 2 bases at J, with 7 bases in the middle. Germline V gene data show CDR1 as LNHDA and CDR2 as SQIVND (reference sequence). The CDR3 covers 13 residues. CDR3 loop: CASSIVVNTEAFF. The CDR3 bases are TGTGCCAGTAGTATCGTAGTAAACACTGAAGCTTTCTTT.

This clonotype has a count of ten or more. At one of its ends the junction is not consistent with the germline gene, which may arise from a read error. As DNA, the CDR3 is TGTGCCAGCAGCTTATGGCAGGGTGGTACTGAAGCTTTCTTT. Protein sequence: CASSLWQGGTEAFF. The chain carries TRBV5-1 and TRBJ1-1, with D maybe TRBD1 (5 bases). The CDR3 sequence is 14 residues long. From germline, CDR1 is SGHRS and CDR2 YFSETQ. Variable domain in full (rest from reference TRBV5-1 and TRBJ1-1): KAGVTQTPRYLIKTRGQQVTLSCSPISGHRSVSWYQQTPGQGLQFLFEYFSETQRNKGNFPGRFSGRQFSNSRSEMNVSTLELGDSALYLCASSLWQGGTEAFFGQGTRLTVV.

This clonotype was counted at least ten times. The chain's CDR3 is CASIQQGVRDTEAFF. In DNA form, the CDR3 reads TGTGCCAGCATCCAGCAGGGGGTTCGAGACACTGAAGCTTTCTTT. This chain joins TRBV2 and TRBJ1-1; 7 bases agree with TRBD1. J lost 3 bases, V lost 7 bases, and 11 bases had no gene match. The length of the CDR3 is 15 residues. Germline V gives CDR1 SNHLY, CDR2 FYNNEI.

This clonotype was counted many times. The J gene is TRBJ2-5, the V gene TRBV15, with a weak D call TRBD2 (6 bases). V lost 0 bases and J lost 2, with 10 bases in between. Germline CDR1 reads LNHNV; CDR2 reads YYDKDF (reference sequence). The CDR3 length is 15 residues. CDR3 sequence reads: CATSRDERAQETQYF. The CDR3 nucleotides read TGTGCCACCAGCAGAGATGAGCGGGCGCAAGAGACCCAGTACTTC.

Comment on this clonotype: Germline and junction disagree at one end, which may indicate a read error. Here the CDR3 DNA reads TGTGCCAGCAGTCAGGTATACTATCAGCCTCAGCATTTT. Its translation is CASSQVYYQPQHF. The chain couples TRBV6-1 to TRBJ1-5, with no clear D. This CDR3 region has 13 residues. Germline V gives CDR1 MNHNS, CDR2 SASEGT.

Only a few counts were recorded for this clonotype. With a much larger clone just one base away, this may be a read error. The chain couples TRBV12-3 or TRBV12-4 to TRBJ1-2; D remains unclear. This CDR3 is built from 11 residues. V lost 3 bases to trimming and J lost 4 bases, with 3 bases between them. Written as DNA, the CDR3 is TGTGCCAGCAGTTTGCGCTATGGCTACACCTTC. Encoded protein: CASSLRYGYTF.

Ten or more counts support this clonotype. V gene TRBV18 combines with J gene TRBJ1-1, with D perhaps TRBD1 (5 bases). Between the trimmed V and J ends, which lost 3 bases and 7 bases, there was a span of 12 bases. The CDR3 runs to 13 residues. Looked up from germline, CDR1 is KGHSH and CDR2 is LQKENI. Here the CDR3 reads CASSPARQGEAFF. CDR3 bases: TGTGCCAGCTCACCTGCTCGGCAGGGTGAAGCTTTCTTT.

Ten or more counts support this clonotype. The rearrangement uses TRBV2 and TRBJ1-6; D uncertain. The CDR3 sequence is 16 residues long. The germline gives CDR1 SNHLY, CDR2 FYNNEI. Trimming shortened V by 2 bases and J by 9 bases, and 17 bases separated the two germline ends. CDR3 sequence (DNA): TGTGCCAGCAGTGAACTTCCGCCTAACTTCAGTTCACCCCTCCACTTT. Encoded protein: CASSELPPNFSSPLHF.

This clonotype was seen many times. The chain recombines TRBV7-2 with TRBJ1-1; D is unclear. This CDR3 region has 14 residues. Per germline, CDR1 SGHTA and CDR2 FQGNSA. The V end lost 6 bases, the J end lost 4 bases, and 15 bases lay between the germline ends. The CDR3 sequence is CASRLRLAGTEAFF. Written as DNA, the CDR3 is TGTGCCAGCAGGCTTAGACTTGCGGGCACTGAAGCTTTCTTT.

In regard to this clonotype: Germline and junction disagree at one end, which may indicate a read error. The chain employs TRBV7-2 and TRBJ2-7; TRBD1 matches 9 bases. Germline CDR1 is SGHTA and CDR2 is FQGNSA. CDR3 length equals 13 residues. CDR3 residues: CASSLDRGREQCF. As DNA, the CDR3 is TGTGCCAGCAGCTTAGACAGGGGGCGAGAGCAGTGCTTC.

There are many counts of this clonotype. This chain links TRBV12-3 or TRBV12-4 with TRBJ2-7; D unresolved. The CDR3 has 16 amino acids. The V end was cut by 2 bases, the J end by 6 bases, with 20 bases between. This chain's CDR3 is CASSLLWVARLPEQYF. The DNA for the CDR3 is TGTGCCAGCAGTTTATTGTGGGTCGCGCGCCTCCCCGAGCAGTACTTC.

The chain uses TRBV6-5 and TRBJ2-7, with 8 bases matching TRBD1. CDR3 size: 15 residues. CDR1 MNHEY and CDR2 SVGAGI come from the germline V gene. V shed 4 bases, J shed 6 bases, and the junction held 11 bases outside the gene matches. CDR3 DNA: TGTGCCAGCAGTTTAGCCGGGACAGGTGTTGGCGAGCAGTACTTC. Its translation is CASSLAGTGVGEQYF.

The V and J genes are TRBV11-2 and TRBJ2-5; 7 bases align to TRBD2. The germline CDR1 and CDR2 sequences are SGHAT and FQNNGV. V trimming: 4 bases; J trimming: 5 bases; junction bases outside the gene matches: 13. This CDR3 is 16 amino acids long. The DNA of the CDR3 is TGTGCCAGCAGCTACTCAAGCGGGATGGAGTGGGAGACCCAGTACTTC. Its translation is CASSYSSGMEWETQYF.

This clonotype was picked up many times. The CDR3 reads CSATPGAYGYTF. CDR3 nucleotides: TGCAGTGCTACTCCGGGGGCCTATGGCTACACCTTC. This rearrangement joins TRBV20-1 to TRBJ1-2, with D maybe TRBD1 (6 bases). The CDR3 runs 12 residues. V was trimmed by 4 bases and J by 4 bases, leaving 10 bases between them. Per the germline V gene, CDR1 is DFQATT and CDR2 is SNEGSKA (reference sequence).

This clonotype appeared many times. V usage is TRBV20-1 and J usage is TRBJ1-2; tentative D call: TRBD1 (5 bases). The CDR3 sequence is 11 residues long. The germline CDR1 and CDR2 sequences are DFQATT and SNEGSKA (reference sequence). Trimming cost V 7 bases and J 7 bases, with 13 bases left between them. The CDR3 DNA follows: TGCAGTGTTCCCCGGGGCCGTGGCTACACCTTC. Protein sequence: CSVPRGRGYTF.

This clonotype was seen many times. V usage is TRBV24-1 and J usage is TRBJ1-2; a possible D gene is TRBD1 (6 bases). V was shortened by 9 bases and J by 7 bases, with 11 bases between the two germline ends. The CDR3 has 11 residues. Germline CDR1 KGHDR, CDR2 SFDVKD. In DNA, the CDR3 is TGTGCCACCGGAGGACAGAGTGGCTACACCTTC. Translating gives CATGGQSGYTF.

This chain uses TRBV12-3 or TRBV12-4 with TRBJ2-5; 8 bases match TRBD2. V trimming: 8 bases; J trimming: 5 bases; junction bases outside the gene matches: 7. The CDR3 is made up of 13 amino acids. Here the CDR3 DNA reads TGTGCCAGCTGCCCAGCGGGAGCGGAGACCCAGTACTTC. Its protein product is CASCPAGAETQYF.

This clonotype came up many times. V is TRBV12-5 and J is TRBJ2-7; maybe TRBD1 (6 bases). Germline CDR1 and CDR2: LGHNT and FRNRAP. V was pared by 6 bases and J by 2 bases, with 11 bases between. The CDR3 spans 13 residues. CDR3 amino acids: CASGVGAAYEQYF. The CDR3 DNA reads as TGTGCTAGTGGAGTGGGGGCTGCCTACGAGCAGTACTTC.

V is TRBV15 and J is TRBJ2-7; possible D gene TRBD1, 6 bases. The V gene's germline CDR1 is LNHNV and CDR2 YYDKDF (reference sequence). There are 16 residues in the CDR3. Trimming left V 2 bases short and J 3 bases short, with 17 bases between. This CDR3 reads CATSRTGTRGIYEQYF. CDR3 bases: TGTGCCACCAGCAGAACGGGGACAAGGGGAATCTACGAGCAGTACTTC.

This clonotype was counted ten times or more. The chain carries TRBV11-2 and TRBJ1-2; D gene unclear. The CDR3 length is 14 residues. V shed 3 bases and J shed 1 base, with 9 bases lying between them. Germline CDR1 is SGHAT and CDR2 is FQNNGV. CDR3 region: CASSFGIDNYGYTF. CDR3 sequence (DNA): TGTGCCAGCAGCTTTGGGATCGATAACTATGGCTACACCTTC.